Detailed here is one TCR beta chain. What it recognizes is unknown. The data originate from a study of cytomegalovirus exposure and HLA in healthy donors. Regarding the study as a whole: Some V segments, TRBV6-2 and TRBV6-3 among them, were indistinguishable and were therefore excluded. In a later analysis, TCR beta V- and J-gene trimming showed a link to a missense DCLRE1C variant. CMV serostatus was the only recorded immune exposure for donors.

The germline V gene encodes CDR1 ENHRY and CDR2 SYGVKD. After removal of 5 bases from V and 3 bases from J, the junction contained 9 bases not matched to a gene. The CDR3 is made up of 18 amino acids. It was with 60 Vbeta and 13 Jbeta primers that the PCR ran. Sequencing was performed with immunoSEQ multiplex PCR; in TCRdb, only in-frame clones are kept and a portion is missing. The repertoire holds hundreds of thousands of clones, with less than 85% as singletons. The sequenced sample consisted of PBMCs. The receptor was isolated from a man aged 18 to 30 in good health and CMV-seronegative. V gene TRBV10-3 combines with J gene TRBJ2-2, with TRBD2 matching 13 bases. The DNA for the CDR3 is TGTGCCATCAGTCTCTGGGGGACTAGCGGGGACTACACCGGGGAGCTGTTTTTT. This codes for CAISLWGTSGDYTGELFF.